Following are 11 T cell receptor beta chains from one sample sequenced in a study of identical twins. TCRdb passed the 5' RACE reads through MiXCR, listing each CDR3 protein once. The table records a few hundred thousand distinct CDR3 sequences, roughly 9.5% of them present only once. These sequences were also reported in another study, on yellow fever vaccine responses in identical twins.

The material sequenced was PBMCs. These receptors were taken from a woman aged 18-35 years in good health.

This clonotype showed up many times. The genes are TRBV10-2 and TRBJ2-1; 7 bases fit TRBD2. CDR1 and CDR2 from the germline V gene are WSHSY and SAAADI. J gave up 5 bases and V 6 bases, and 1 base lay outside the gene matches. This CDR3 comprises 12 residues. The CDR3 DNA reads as TGCGCCAGCAGGGGGGGGAACAATGAGCAGTTCTTC. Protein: CASRGGNNEQFF.

The CDR3 reads CASSSGQGSYTGELFF. The CDR3, as DNA: TGTGCCAGCAGTTCCGGACAGGGATCTTACACCGGGGAGCTGTTTTTT. This rearrangement joins TRBV27 to TRBJ2-2, with 8 nucleotides matching TRBD1. The CDR3 totals 16 residues. Germline CDR1 is MNHEY and CDR2 is SMNVEV (reference sequence). Trimming cost V 4 bases and J 3 bases; bases outside gene matches: 7.

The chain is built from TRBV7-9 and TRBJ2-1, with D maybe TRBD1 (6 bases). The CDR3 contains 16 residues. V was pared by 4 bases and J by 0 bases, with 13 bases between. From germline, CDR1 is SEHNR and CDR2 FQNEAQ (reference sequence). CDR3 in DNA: TGTGCCAGCAGCTCACTGGGGACATTCTCCTACAATGAGCAGTTCTTC. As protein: CASSSLGTFSYNEQFF.

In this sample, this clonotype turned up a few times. The CDR3 loop is CASSQRVPSSAGELFF. Here the CDR3 DNA reads TGCGCCAGCAGTCAGCGGGTCCCTAGCTCGGCCGGGGAGCTGTTTTTT. The chain is built from TRBV10-1 and TRBJ2-2; TRBD2 might be the D (6 bases). The germline V gene has CDR1 WNHNN and CDR2 SYGVQD (reference sequence). Trimming left V 5 bases short and J 6 bases short, with 19 bases between. The CDR3 has 16 amino acids.

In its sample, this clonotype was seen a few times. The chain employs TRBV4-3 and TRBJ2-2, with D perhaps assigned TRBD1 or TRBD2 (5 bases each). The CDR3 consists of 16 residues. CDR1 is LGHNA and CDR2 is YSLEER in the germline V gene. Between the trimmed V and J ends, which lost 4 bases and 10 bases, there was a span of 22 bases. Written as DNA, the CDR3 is TGCGCCAGCAGCCCCTATCCGAAGGGGAGAAACGTGGAGCTGTTTTTT. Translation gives CASSPYPKGRNVELFF.

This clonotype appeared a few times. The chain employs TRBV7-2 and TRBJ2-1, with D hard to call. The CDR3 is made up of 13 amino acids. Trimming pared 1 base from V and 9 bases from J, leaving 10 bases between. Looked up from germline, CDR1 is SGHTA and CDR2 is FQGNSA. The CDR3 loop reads CASSLGFGFEQFF. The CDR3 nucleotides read TGTGCCAGCAGCTTAGGGTTTGGGTTTGAGCAGTTCTTC.

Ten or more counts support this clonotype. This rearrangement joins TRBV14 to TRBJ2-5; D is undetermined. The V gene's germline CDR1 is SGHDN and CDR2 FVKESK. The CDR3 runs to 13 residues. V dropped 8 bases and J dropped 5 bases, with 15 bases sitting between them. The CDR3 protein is CASRPFGKETQYF. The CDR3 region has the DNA TGTGCCAGCCGACCATTCGGAAAGGAGACCCAGTACTTC.

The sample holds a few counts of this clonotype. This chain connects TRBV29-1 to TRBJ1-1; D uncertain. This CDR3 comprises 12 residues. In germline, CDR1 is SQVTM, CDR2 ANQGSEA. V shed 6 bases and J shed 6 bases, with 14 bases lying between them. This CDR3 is CSVTGREAEAFF. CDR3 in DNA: TGCAGCGTCACTGGGAGGGAGGCTGAAGCTTTCTTT.

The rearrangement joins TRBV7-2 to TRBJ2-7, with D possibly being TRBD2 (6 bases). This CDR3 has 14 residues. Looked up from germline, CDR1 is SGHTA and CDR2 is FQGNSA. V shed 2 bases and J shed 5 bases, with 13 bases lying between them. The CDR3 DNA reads TGTGCCAGCAGCTTAAGACTAGATTTGGACGAGCAGTACTTC. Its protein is CASSLRLDLDEQYF.

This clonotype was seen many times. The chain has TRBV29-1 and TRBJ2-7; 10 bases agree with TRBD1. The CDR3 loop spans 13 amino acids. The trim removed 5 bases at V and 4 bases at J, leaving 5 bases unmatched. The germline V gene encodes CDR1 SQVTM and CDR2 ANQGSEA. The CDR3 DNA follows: TGCAGCGTTACCGGACAGGGGGGTTACGAGCAGTACTTC. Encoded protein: CSVTGQGGYEQYF.

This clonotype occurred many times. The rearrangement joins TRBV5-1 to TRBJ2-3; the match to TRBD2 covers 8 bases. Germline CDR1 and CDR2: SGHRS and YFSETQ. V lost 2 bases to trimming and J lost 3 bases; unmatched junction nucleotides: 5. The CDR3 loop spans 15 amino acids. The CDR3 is CASSFTGGRTDTQYF. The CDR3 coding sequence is TGCGCCAGCAGCTTTACGGGAGGGAGAACAGATACGCAGTATTTT.